Reported below is one T cell receptor beta chain. The CDR3 consists of 14 residues. The trim removed 1 base at V and 7 bases at J, leaving 3 bases unmatched. Germline-derived CDR1 and CDR2 are SGHAT and FQNNGV. This sample is part of a study of blood T cell repertoires in COVID-19. As for the study in general: The United States, Italy and Spain provided the acute and convalescent COVID-19 samples. Nucleic acid was either cDNA or gDNA, and it came from T cells, B-cell-depleted T cells, or PBMCs.

How the authors handled the data: Amplification of reference gene primers was used by the study to estimate nucleated cell counts. Assay: immunoSEQ multiplex PCR; the TCRdb copy retains only in-frame clones and omits some. D and trimming come from the DNA, and the V and J calls and clone size come from that table. Of fewer than 85,000 clones in the sample, 70% to 90% were seen once. Sequenced sample: peripheral blood. The genes are TRBV11-2 and TRBJ1-5; 8 bases are a match to TRBD1. The sequence derives from a woman aged 80 or older with active or convalescent COVID-19. The CDR3 reads CASSLAGGGQPQHF. The CDR3 bases are TGTGCCAGCAGCTTAGCAGGGGGCGGGCAGCCCCAGCATTTT. The whole variable domain, filled in from reference TRBV11-2 and TRBJ1-5, reads EAGVAQSPRYKIIEKRQSVAFWCNPISGHATLYWYQQILGQGPKLLIQFQNNGVVDDSQLPKDRFSAERLKGVDSTLKIQPAKLEDSAVYLCASSLAGGGQPQHFGDGTRLSIL.